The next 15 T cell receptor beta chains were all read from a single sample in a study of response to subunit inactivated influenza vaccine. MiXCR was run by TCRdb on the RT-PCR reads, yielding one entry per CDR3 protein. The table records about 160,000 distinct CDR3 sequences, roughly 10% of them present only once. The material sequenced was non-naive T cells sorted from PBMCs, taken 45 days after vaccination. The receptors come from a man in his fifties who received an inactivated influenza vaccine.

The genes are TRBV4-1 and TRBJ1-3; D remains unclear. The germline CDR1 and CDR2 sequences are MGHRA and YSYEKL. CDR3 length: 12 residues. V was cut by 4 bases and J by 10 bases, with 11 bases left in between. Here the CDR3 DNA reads TGCGCCAGCAGCCTCGGACCTACGACCATATATTTT. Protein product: CASSLGPTTIYF.

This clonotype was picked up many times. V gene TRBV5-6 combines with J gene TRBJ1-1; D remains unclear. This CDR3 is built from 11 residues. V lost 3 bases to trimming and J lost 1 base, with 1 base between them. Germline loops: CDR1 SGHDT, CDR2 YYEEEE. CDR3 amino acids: CASSWNTEAFF. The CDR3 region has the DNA TGTGCCAGCAGCTGGAACACTGAAGCTTTCTTT.

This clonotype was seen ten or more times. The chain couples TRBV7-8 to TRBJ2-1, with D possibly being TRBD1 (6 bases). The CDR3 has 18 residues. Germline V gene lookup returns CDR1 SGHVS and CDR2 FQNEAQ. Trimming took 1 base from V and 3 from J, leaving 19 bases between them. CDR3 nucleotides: TGTGCCAGCAGCTTAGAGGACTCAGGGGTTTCAAACTACAATGAGCAGTTCTTC. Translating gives CASSLEDSGVSNYNEQFF.

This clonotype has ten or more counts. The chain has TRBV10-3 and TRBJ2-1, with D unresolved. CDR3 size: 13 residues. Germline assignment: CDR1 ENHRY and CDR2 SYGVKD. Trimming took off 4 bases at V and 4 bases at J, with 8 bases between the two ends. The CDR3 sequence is CAISAQVYNEQFF. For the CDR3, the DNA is TGTGCCATCAGTGCCCAGGTTTACAATGAGCAGTTCTTC.

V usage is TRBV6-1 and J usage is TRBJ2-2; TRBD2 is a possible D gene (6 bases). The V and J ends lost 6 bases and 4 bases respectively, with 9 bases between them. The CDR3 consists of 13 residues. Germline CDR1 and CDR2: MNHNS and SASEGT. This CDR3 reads CASSRELTGELFF. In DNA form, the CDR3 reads TGTGCCAGCAGCCGGGAGCTCACCGGGGAGCTGTTTTTT.

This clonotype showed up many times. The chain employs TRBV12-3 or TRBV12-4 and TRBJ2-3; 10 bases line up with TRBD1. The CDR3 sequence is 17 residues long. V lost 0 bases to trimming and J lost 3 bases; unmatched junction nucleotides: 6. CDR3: CASSLALWDRGTDTQYF. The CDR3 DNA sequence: TGTGCCAGCAGTTTAGCGCTCTGGGACAGGGGAACAGATACGCAGTATTTT.

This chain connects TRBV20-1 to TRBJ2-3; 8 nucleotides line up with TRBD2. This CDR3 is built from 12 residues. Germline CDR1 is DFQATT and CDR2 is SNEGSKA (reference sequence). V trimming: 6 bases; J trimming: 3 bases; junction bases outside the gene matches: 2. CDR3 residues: CSAKRETDTQYF. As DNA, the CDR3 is TGCAGTGCCAAGCGGGAGACAGATACGCAGTATTTT.

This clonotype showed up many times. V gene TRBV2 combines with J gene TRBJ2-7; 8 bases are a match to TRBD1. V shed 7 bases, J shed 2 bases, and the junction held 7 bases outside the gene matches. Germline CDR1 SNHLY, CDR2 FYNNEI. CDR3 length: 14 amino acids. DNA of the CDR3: TGTGCCAGCACCCGGGACAGGACGACCTACGAGCAGTACTTC. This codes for CASTRDRTTYEQYF.

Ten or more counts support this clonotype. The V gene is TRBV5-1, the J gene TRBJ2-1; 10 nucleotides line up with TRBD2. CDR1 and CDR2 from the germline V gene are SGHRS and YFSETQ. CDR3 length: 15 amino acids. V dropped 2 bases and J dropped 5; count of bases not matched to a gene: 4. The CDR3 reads CASSLGLADHNEQFF. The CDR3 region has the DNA TGCGCCAGCAGCTTAGGACTAGCGGACCACAATGAGCAGTTCTTC.

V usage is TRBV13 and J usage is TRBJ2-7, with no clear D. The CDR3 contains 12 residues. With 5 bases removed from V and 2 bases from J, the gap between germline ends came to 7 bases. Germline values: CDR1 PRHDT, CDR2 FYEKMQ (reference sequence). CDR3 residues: CASSPGAYEQYF. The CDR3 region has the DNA TGTGCCAGCAGCCCCGGAGCCTACGAGCAGTACTTC.

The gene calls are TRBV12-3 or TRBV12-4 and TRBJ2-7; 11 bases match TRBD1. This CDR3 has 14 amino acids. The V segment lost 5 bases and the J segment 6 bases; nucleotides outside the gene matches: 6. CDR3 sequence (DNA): TGTGCCAGCAGTGCGGGGACAGGGGGAGGCGAGCAGTACTTC. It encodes CASSAGTGGGEQYF.

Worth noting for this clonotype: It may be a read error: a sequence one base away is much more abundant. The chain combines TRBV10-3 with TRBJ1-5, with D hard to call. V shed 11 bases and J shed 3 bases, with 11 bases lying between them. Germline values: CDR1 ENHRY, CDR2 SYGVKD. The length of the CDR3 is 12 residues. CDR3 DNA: TGTGCCTCCGGGCGTTCCAATCAGCCCCAGCATTTT. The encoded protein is CASGRSNQPQHF.

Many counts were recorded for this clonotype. As DNA, the CDR3 is TGTGCCAGCAGTTCTGCCCCCAGGGGAAATACGCAGTATTTT. This gives the protein CASSSAPRGNTQYF. This chain links TRBV28 with TRBJ2-3, with a possible D match to TRBD1 (6 bases). Trimming took off 4 bases at V and 7 bases at J, with 15 bases between the two ends. This CDR3 region has 14 residues. Germline V lookup: CDR1 MDHEN, CDR2 SYDVKM.

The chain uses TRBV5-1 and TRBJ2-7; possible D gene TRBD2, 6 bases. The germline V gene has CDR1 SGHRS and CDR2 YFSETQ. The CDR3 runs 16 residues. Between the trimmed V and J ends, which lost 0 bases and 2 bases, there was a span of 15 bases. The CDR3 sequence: CASSLVGAGTPYEQYF. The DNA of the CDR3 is TGCGCCAGCAGCTTGGTAGGAGCCGGGACTCCCTACGAGCAGTACTTC.

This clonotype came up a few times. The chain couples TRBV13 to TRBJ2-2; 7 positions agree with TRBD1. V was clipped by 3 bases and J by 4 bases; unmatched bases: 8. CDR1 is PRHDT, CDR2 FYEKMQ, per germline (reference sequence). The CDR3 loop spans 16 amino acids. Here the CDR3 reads CASSFKTGSSTGELFF. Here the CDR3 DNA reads TGTGCCAGCAGCTTTAAGACAGGGTCTAGCACCGGGGAGCTGTTTTTT.